These 21 T cell receptor beta chains were all obtained from the same sample, sequenced in a study of blood T cell repertoires in COVID-19. Profiling relied on immunoSEQ multiplex PCR, and the TCRdb table lists in-frame clones only, not all of them. This repertoire shows roughly 410,000 clones, roughly 86% found once; its top ten account for 2.3%. The sample comprised peripheral blood. All receptors come from a woman aged 60-75 years with COVID-19, enrolled during active disease.

This chain joins TRBV21-1 and TRBJ1-2; the tabulated D call, TRBD1, remains unverified against the DNA. TRBV21-1 is labeled a pseudogene. The CDR3 is made up of 13 amino acids. Here the CDR3 DNA reads TGTGCCAGCAGCAAAGGGACAGGGGAAGGCTACACCTTC. As protein: CASSKGTGEGYTF.

This clone was counted a single time. The rearrangement uses TRBV5-1 and TRBJ2-2, with TRBD2 as a possible D gene (6 bases). The ends were cut back, 1 base at V and 1 base at J, with 11 bases in the middle. CDR1 and CDR2 (germline): SGHRS, YFSETQ. CDR3 length: 16 residues. Here the CDR3 reads CASSLPGTQNTGELFF. The DNA for the CDR3 is TGCGCCAGCAGCTTGCCCGGGACTCAGAACACCGGGGAGCTGTTTTTT.

The chain uses TRBV5-1 and TRBJ1-4; 8 bases are a match to TRBD1. The CDR3 covers 17 residues. CDR1 SGHRS and CDR2 YFSETQ come from the germline V gene. V was pared by 0 bases and J by 12 bases, with 16 bases of the junction left unmatched. The CDR3 loop is CASSLGPSGTGAWELFF. CDR3 sequence (DNA): TGCGCCAGCAGCTTGGGACCGTCCGGGACAGGCGCCTGGGAACTGTTTTTT.

This clone came up a few times. In nucleotides, the CDR3 is TGTGCCAGCAGCCTGCAGGGCCCTAATACTGAAGCTTTCTTT. It codes for CASSLQGPNTEAFF. The chain joins TRBV7-9 to TRBJ1-1, with D perhaps matching TRBD1 (5 bases). V lost 5 bases and J lost 5, with 15 bases in between. Germline lookup yields CDR1 SEHNR and CDR2 FQNEAQ (reference sequence). The CDR3 is 14 amino acids.

The CDR3 loop reads CASTGQISYEQYF. The CDR3 DNA reads as TGTGCCAGCACGGGACAGATCTCCTACGAGCAGTACTTC. The chain recombines TRBV6-5 with TRBJ2-7; 7 positions match TRBD1. The CDR3 is 13 residues long. Per the germline V gene, CDR1 is MNHEY and CDR2 is SVGAGI. Trimming removed 7 bases from V and 0 bases from J; junction bases left unmatched: 3.

The chain recombines TRBV6-2 or TRBV6-3 with TRBJ2-3, with TRBD1 matching 8 bases. This CDR3 region has 17 residues. V dropped 2 bases and J dropped 7; count of bases not matched to a gene: 14. Germline values: CDR1 MNHEY, CDR2 SVGEGT. CDR3 sequence reads: CASSYGSEDRVRNTQYF. DNA of the CDR3: TGTGCCAGCAGTTACGGTTCGGAGGACAGGGTTCGAAATACGCAGTATTTT.

The chain couples TRBV10-3 to TRBJ2-7, with 9 bases fitting TRBD1. CDR3 size: 16 residues. The J segment lost 3 bases and the V segment lost 6 bases, leaving 12 bases of the junction unmatched. Looked up from germline, CDR1 is ENHRY and CDR2 is SYGVKD. The DNA of the CDR3 is TGTGCCATCAGCGCTGAAGGGACAGGGAAGGTCTACGAGCAGTACTTC. Translated: CAISAEGTGKVYEQYF.

This chain uses TRBV4-1 with TRBJ1-1; D remains ambiguous. This CDR3 region has 13 residues. Deletions cut 3 bases from V and 4 bases from J, with 9 bases between. The V gene's germline CDR1 is MGHRA and CDR2 YSYEKL. The CDR3 DNA reads TGCGCCAGCAGCCAGGAAGAGGTCACTGAAGCTTTCTTT. Translated: CASSQEEVTEAFF.

The chain carries TRBV25-1 and TRBJ1-2; D may be TRBD1 (5 bases). V was pared by 1 base and J by 7 bases, with 10 bases between. The CDR3 runs to 13 residues. Germline V CDR1 and CDR2: MGHDK, SYGVNS. The CDR3 nucleotides are TGTGCCAGCAGTGAATCCGAGGACATTGGCTACACCTTC. Protein product: CASSESEDIGYTF.

The chain links TRBV6-5 to TRBJ1-2; D uncertain. Trimming took 6 bases from V and 6 from J, leaving 14 bases between them. The CDR3 contains 13 residues. Germline values: CDR1 MNHEY, CDR2 SVGAGI. CDR3 DNA sequence: TGTGCCAGCAGACCGACCCGGAGAGATGGCTACACCTTC. Its protein is CASRPTRRDGYTF.

The gene calls are TRBV2 and TRBJ2-7; D unclear. The CDR3 spans 11 residues. Germline V CDR1 and CDR2: SNHLY, FYNNEI. With 6 bases removed from V and 2 bases from J, the gap between germline ends came to 5 bases. The CDR3 spells CASRSTYEQYF. CDR3 bases: TGTGCCAGCAGATCCACCTACGAGCAGTACTTC.

The CDR3 DNA is TGTGCCAGCAGTTACTCGGGCCTGAATCTCAAAGCTAACTATGGCTACACCTTC. This sequence encodes CASSYSGLNLKANYGYTF. The chain combines TRBV6-2 or TRBV6-3 with TRBJ1-2, with D unresolved. Germline-derived CDR1 and CDR2 are MNHEY and SVGEGT. The CDR3 has 18 amino acids. V was shortened by 0 bases and J by 0 bases, with 17 bases between the two germline ends.

This chain links TRBV18 with TRBJ1-1, with TRBD1 matching over 7 bases. The length of the CDR3 is 14 residues. After removal of 6 bases from V and 3 bases from J, the junction contained 7 bases not matched to a gene. The germline gives CDR1 KGHSH, CDR2 LQKENI. CDR3 nucleotide sequence: TGTGCCAGCTCGCGGAACAGGGGTGACACTGAAGCTTTCTTT. Amino acids: CASSRNRGDTEAFF.

The rearrangement links TRBV7-7 to TRBJ2-1, with D possibly matching TRBD1 (6 bases). Germline V CDR1 and CDR2: SSHAT, FNYEAQ (reference sequence). The CDR3 sequence is 16 residues long. The V end was cut by 2 bases, the J end by 6 bases, with 17 bases between. This chain's CDR3 is CASSLFIGTSPNEQFF. In DNA form, the CDR3 reads TGTGCCAGCAGCTTATTCATTGGGACAAGCCCCAATGAGCAGTTCTTC.

This chain connects TRBV6-5 to TRBJ1-1, with 9 bases fitting TRBD1. The CDR3 spans 14 residues. V lost 6 bases, J lost 7 bases, and 9 bases stayed unmatched. CDR1 is MNHEY and CDR2 is SVGAGI in the germline V gene. The CDR3 nucleotides read TGTGCCAGCAGACGACAACAGGGGGCGGTTGAAGCTTTCTTT. This codes for CASRRQQGAVEAFF.

J is TRBJ1-3 and V is TRBV5-1; D not resolved. The germline CDR1 and CDR2 sequences are SGHRS and YFSETQ. Deletions cut 0 bases from V and 1 base from J, with 11 bases between. This CDR3 spans 16 amino acids. The CDR3 region has the DNA TGCGCCAGCAGCTTGGCGGGAGGGAGATCTGGAAACACCATATATTTT. It yields the protein CASSLAGGRSGNTIYF.

This clone was picked up a small number of times. V is TRBV5-1 and J is TRBJ1-1; D unclear. This CDR3 comprises 13 residues. Germline V lookup: CDR1 SGHRS, CDR2 YFSETQ. V lost 2 bases and J lost 1, with 6 bases in between. CDR3 region: CASSFAGNTEAFF. CDR3 sequence (DNA): TGCGCCAGCAGCTTTGCGGGGAACACTGAAGCTTTCTTT. The whole variable domain, filled in from reference TRBV5-1 and TRBJ1-1, reads KAGVTQTPRYLIKTRGQQVTLSCSPISGHRSVSWYQQTPGQGLQFLFEYFSETQRNKGNFPGRFSGRQFSNSRSEMNVSTLELGDSALYLCASSFAGNTEAFFGQGTRLTVV.

This chain links TRBV29-1 with TRBJ1-4; D is uncertain. The CDR3 is made up of 14 amino acids. V was clipped by 3 bases and J by 12 bases, with 20 bases between them. CDR1 is SQVTM and CDR2 is ANQGSEA in the germline V gene. The CDR3 sequence: CSVERMGVRSQLFF. The CDR3 coding sequence is TGCAGCGTTGAGAGAATGGGAGTCAGGTCTCAACTGTTTTTT.

The chain couples TRBV5-8 to TRBJ1-5; D is perhaps TRBD1 (6 bases). Germline V lookup: CDR1 SGHTS, CDR2 YDEGEE. This CDR3 spans 15 amino acids. V lost 0 bases to trimming and J lost 2 bases, with 9 bases between them. Here the CDR3 DNA reads TGTGCCAGCAGCTTGGAGGGGGGGCGCAATCAGCCCCAGCATTTT. Its translation: CASSLEGGRNQPQHF.

J is TRBJ1-2 and V is TRBV7-2; weak D call: TRBD1 (5 bases). Looked up from germline, CDR1 is SGHTA and CDR2 is FQGNSA. The V end lost 5 bases, the J end lost 2 bases, and 9 bases lay between the germline ends. This CDR3 contains 13 residues. As DNA, the CDR3 is TGTGCCAGCAGCCCCGGACAAAACTATGGCTACACCTTC. This gives the protein CASSPGQNYGYTF.

This sequence joins TRBV19 and TRBJ2-2; 7 nucleotides match TRBD1. This CDR3 has 15 amino acids. Per germline, CDR1 LNHDA and CDR2 SQIVND (reference sequence). J gave up 5 bases and V 4 bases, and 7 bases lay outside the gene matches. CDR3 in DNA: TGTGCCAGTAGTACCATCGACAGGGTGACCGGGGAGCTGTTTTTT. Protein: CASSTIDRVTGELFF.